This entry lists 8 T cell receptor beta chains sequenced from one sample in a study of T cells after yellow fever vaccination. TCRdb recomputed calls from the 5' RACE reads with MiXCR, one row per CDR3 protein. The sample shows 300,000 or so distinct CDR3 sequences, roughly 8.4% of them seen only once. The source material was PBMCs, sampled approximately 47 days after the first yellow fever vaccination. The receptors derive from a man between 18 and 29 years old who received the YFV17D yellow fever vaccine.

The J gene is TRBJ2-1, the V gene TRBV29-1; 7 bases line up with TRBD1. V shed 6 bases and J 7 bases; nucleotides not matched to a gene: 3. The CDR3 sequence is 11 residues long. Germline V gene data show CDR1 as SQVTM and CDR2 as ANQGSEA. CDR3 residues: CSVFRGNEQFF. The DNA for the CDR3 is TGCAGCGTCTTCAGGGGGAATGAGCAGTTCTTC.

In its sample, this clonotype was seen a few times. J is TRBJ2-7 and V is TRBV7-3; 9 nucleotides align to TRBD1. The CDR3 has 15 residues. The junction had 10 bases not matched to a gene; V was cut back by 8 bases and J by 2 bases. From germline, CDR1 is SGHTA and CDR2 FQGTGA. CDR3 nucleotide sequence: TGTGCCAGCGCCCCCAGGACAGGGGCGACCTACGAGCAGTACTTC. Its protein product is CASAPRTGATYEQYF.

This clonotype appeared many times. The chain combines TRBV4-3 with TRBJ1-2; D not resolved. The CDR3 sequence is 15 residues long. The V end lost 0 bases, the J end lost 2 bases, and 10 bases lay between the germline ends. CDR1 LGHNA and CDR2 YSLEER come from the germline V gene. CDR3 nucleotide sequence: TGCGCCAGCAGCCAAGATTTATGGCAGAACTATGGCTACACCTTC. Translation: CASSQDLWQNYGYTF.

This clonotype was seen more than once but under ten times. This chain connects TRBV4-1 to TRBJ1-5; D unclear. The V end was cut by 1 base, the J end by 7 bases, with 11 bases between. The CDR3 covers 14 residues. Per germline, CDR1 MGHRA and CDR2 YSYEKL. CDR3 sequence: CASSQAWGDQPQHF. The CDR3 DNA reads as TGCGCCAGCAGCCAAGCATGGGGAGACCAGCCCCAGCATTTT.

This clonotype was counted only a few times. V gene TRBV5-6 combines with J gene TRBJ2-5, with 9 bases matching TRBD1. Looked up from germline, CDR1 is SGHDT and CDR2 is YYEEEE. V shed 4 bases and J 5 bases; nucleotides not matched to a gene: 9. The CDR3 has 15 amino acids. The CDR3 region has the DNA TGTGCCAGCAGCCGTCGGACAGGGGCGGGCGAGACCCAGTACTTC. It translates to CASSRRTGAGETQYF.

This clonotype was seen many times. The chain carries TRBV11-2 and TRBJ2-5, with D tentatively TRBD1 or TRBD2 (5 bases each). The CDR3 has 14 amino acids. Trimming removed 4 bases at V and 3 bases at J, with 12 bases between. Germline values: CDR1 SGHAT, CDR2 FQNNGV. CDR3 DNA sequence: TGTGCCAGCAGCTCCGGGACGGCCAAAGAGACCCAGTACTTC. Protein sequence: CASSSGTAKETQYF.

The chain combines TRBV28 with TRBJ2-4, with D possibly being TRBD1 (6 bases). Trimming cost V 4 bases and J 3 bases, with 19 bases left between them. Germline-derived CDR1 and CDR2 are MDHEN and SYDVKM. The CDR3 loop spans 17 amino acids. This CDR3 is CASSSVRGSMSKNIQYF. CDR3 DNA sequence: TGTGCCAGCAGTTCCGTAAGGGGGAGTATGAGCAAAAACATTCAGTACTTC.

This clonotype was picked up a small number of times. The chain carries TRBV7-2 and TRBJ1-1, with D hard to call. The V end lost 2 bases, the J end lost 5 bases, and 6 bases lay between the germline ends. Germline V lookup: CDR1 SGHTA, CDR2 FQGNSA. The CDR3 is 12 residues long. The CDR3 DNA reads TGTGCCAGCAGCTTATTGAGGACTGAAGCTTTCTTT. Its translation is CASSLLRTEAFF.